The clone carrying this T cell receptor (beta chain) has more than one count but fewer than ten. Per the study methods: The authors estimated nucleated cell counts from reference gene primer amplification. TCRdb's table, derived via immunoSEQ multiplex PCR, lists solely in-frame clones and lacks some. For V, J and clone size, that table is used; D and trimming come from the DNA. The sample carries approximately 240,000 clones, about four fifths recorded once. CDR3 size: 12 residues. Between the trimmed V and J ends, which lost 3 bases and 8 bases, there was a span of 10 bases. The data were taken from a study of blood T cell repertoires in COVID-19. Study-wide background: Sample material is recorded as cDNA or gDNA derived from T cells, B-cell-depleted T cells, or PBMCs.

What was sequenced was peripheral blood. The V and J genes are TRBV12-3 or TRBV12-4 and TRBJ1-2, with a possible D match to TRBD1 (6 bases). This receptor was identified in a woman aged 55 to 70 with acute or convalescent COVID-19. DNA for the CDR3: TGTGCCAGCAGTTTGGGGGCGAACGGCTACACCTTC. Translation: CASSLGANGYTF.